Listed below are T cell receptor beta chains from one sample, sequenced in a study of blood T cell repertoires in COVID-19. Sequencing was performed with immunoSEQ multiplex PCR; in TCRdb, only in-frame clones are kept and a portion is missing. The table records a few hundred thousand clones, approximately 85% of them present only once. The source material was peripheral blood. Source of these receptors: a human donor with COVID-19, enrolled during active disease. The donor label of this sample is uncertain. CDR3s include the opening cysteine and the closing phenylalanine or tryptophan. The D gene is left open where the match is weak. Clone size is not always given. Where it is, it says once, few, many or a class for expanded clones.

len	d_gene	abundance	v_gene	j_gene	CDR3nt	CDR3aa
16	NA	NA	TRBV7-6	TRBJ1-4	TGTGCCAGCAGCTTTGACTTACAGGCAACTAATGAAAAACTGTTTTTT	CASSFDLQATNEKLFF
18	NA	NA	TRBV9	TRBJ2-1	TGTGCCAGCAGCGAGACCCTCCATAGGGGGAGCTCCTACAATGAGCAGTTCTTC	CASSETLHRGSSYNEQFF
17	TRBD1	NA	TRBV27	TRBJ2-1	TGTGCCAGCAGTTTATCAGCCGGACAGGGTGGGTACAATGAGCAGTTCTTC	CASSLSAGQGGYNEQFF
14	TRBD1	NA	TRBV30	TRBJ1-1	TGTGCCTGGAGTGCCGGGACAGAGAATTCCGAAGCTTTCTTT	CAWSAGTENSEAFF
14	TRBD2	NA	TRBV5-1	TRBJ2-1	TGCGCCAGCAGTGGGACTACCATTAACAATGAGCAGTTCTTC	CASSGTTINNEQFF
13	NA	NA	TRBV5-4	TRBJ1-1	TGTGCCAGCAGCTTAGATGGAGACACTGAAGCTTTCTTT	CASSLDGDTEAFF
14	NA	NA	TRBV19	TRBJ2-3	TGTGCCAGTAGTATAGGCGGTGGCACAGATACGCAGTATTTT	CASSIGGGTDTQYF
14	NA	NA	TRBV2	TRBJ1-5	TGTGCCAGCAGTGCTTTTTTGAGCAATCAGCCCCAGCATTTT	CASSAFLSNQPQHF
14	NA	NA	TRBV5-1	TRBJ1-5	TGCGCCAGCAGCCCCGGGGGGCTCTATCAGCCCCAGCATTTT	CASSPGGLYQPQHF
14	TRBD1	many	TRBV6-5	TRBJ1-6	TGTGCCAGCAGCTTCGGGACAGATAATAGACCCCTCCACTTT	CASSFGTDNRPLHF
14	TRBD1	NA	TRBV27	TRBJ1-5	TGTGCCAGCAGTCCCACAGGGGGGGTCCAGCCCCAGCATTTT	CASSPTGGVQPQHF
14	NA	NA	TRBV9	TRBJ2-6	TGTGCCAGCAGCTCCTACCCTGGGGCCAACGTCCTGACTTTC	CASSSYPGANVLTF
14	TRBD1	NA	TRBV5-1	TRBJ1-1	TGCGCCAGCAGCTTGGCAGGGGGAAACACTGAAGCTTTCTTT	CASSLAGGNTEAFF
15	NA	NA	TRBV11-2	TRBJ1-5	TGTGCCAGCAGCTTAGATCCGGGGGGGGTTCAGCCCCAGCATTTT	CASSLDPGGVQPQHF
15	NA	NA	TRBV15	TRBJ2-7	TGTGCCACCAGCAGTGGGGGGCTAGCGGCCAACGAGCAGTACTTC	CATSSGGLAANEQYF
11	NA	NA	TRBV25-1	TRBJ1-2	TGTGCCAGCAGTGACGGCTATGGCTACACCTTC	CASSDGYGYTF
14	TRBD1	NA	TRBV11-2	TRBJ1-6	TGTGCCAGCAACCCTACAGGGGGGAATTCACCCCTCCACTTT	CASNPTGGNSPLHF
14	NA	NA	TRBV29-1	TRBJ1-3	TGCAGCGTTGAAGACCGGACAACTGGAAACACCATATATTTT	CSVEDRTTGNTIYF
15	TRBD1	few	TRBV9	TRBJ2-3	TGTGCCAGCAGCCTCCATCCGCAGGGGGCAGATACGCAGTATTTT	CASSLHPQGADTQYF
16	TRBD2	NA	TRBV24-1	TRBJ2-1	TGTGCCACCAGTGATGGGATGCGGGAGGGTAAGATTGAGCAGTTCTTC	CATSDGMREGKIEQFF
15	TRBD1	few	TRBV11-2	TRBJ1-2	TGTGCCAGCAGCGCCGGGGGGGACAGGGTCTTCGGCTACACCTTC	CASSAGGDRVFGYTF
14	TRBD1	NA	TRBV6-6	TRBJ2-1	TGTGCCAGCGCGAGGGACAGGGAGTTGCATGAGCAGTTCTTC	CASARDRELHEQFF
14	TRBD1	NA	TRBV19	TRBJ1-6	TGTGCCAGTAGTACCTGGGACAGAAATTCACCCCTCCACTTT	CASSTWDRNSPLHF
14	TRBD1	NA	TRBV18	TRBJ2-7	TGTGCCAGCTCACCCTCTGGACAGGTTAGGGAGCAGTACTTC	CASSPSGQVREQYF
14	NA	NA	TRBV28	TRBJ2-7	TGTGCCAGCAGTAACACCGGGACACACTACGAGCAGTACTTC	CASSNTGTHYEQYF
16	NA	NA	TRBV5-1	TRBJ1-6	TGCGCCAGCAGGGACACAGGTGGGACTAAGAATTCACCCCTCCACTTT	CASRDTGGTKNSPLHF
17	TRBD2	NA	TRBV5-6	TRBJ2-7	TGTGCCAGCAGCTTGGGATGGCGGGAGCCCGCCTCCTACGAGCAGTACTTC	CASSLGWREPASYEQYF
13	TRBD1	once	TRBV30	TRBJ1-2	TGTGCCTGGCTACTCGACAGGGCCGGTGGCTACACCTTC	CAWLLDRAGGYTF
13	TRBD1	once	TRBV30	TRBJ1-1	TGTGCCTGGAGTGTCTCGGGACAGGGGGAGGCTTTCTTT	CAWSVSGQGEAFF
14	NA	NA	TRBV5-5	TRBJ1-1	TGTGCCAGCAGCTTACAGGGCTATAACACTGAAGCTTTCTTT	CASSLQGYNTEAFF
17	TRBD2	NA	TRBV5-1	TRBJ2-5	TGCGCCAGCAGCTTGGTTGCTAGCGGGAGGGCTCGGGAGACCCAGTACTTC	CASSLVASGRARETQYF
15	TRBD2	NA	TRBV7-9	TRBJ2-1	TGTGCCAGCAGCCTCGGCAGCGGGACCTCCAATGAGCAGTTCTTC	CASSLGSGTSNEQFF
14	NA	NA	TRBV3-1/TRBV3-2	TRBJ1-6	TGTGCCAGCAGCCAAGCCTCTACGGATTCACCCCTCCACTTT	CASSQASTDSPLHF
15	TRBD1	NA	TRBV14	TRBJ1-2	TGTGCCAGCAGCCAAGGACCCGGGGACAGGGGCGGCTACACCTTC	CASSQGPGDRGGYTF
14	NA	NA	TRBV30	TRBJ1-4	TGTGCCTGGAGTAGGGGGGGAACTAATGAAAAACTGTTTTTT	CAWSRGGTNEKLFF
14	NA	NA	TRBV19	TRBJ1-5	TGTGCCAGTAGTAATGGGGACACCAATCAGCCCCAGCATTTT	CASSNGDTNQPQHF
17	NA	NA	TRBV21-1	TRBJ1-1	TGTGCCAGCAGCAAAGATCTAGGGGGCGCAGCCACCGCTGAAGCTTTCTTT	CASSKDLGGAATAEAFF
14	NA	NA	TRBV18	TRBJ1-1	TGTGCCAGCTCACCTCCAACCGGACTGACTGAAGCTTTCTTT	CASSPPTGLTEAFF
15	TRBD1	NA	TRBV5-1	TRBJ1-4	TGCGCCAGCAGCGGCCCTACAGGGGTAGGCGAAAAACTGTTTTTT	CASSGPTGVGEKLFF
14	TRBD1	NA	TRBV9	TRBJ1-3	TGTGCCAGCAGCCCTCGGGACAGGGGAAACACCATATATTTT	CASSPRDRGNTIYF
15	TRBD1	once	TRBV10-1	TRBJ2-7	TGCGCCAGCAGACCCCACCAACAGGGGCACTACGAGCAGTACTTC	CASRPHQQGHYEQYF
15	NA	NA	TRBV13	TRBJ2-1	TGTGCCAGCAGTTCCAGGTCGAGCTCCTACAATGAGCAGTTCTTC	CASSSRSSSYNEQFF
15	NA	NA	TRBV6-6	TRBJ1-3	TGTGCCAGCACCCGACAGGCCTTCTCTGGAAACACCATATATTTT	CASTRQAFSGNTIYF
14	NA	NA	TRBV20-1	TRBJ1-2	TGCAGTGCTAGTTACAGGCCACCACGTTATGGCTACACCTTC	CSASYRPPRYGYTF
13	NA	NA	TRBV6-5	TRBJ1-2	TGTGCCAGCACCCAGCCAGGGGCGCATGGCTACACCTTC	CASTQPGAHGYTF
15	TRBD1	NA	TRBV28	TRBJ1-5	TGTGCCAGCAGCCGCGAGACAGGGGCCTATCAGCCCCAGCATTTT	CASSRETGAYQPQHF
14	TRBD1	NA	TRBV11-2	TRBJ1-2	TGTGCCAGCAGCTTAGCGGGACAGGGGAGAGGAGGAACCTTC	CASSLAGQGRGGTF
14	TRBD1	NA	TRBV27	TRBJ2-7	TGTGCCAGCAGGTGGCAGGGGGACTCCTACGAGCAGTACTTC	CASRWQGDSYEQYF
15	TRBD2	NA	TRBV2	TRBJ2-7	TGTGCCAGCAGTTTCAGCGGGAGGAGCTCCTACGAGCAGTACTTC	CASSFSGRSSYEQYF
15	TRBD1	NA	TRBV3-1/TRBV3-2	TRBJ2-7	TGTGCCAGCAGCCCCCGGGACAGGGGGTCCTACGAGCAGTACTTC	CASSPRDRGSYEQYF
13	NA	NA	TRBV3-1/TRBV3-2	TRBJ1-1	TGTGCCAGCAGCCAAGGGCTCTACACTGAAGCTTTCTTT	CASSQGLYTEAFF
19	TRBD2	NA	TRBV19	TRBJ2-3	TGTGCCAGTAGTATGGGACTAGCGGGAACGATTAGGGTTACAGATACGCAGTATTTT	CASSMGLAGTIRVTDTQYF
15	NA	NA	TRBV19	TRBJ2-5	TGTGCCAGTAGTACTTCCGGCGGGATTAAAGAGACCCAGTACTTC	CASSTSGGIKETQYF
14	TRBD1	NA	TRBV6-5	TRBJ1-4	TGTGCCAGCAGTTTGACAGGGGCAGGTGAAAAACTGTTTTTT	CASSLTGAGEKLFF
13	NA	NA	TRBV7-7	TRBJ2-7	TGTGCTAGCAGCCCGAGTCCCCGGGAAGGACAGTACTTC	CASSPSPREGQYF
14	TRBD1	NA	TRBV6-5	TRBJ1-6	TGTGCCAGCACCTTACAGGGGAACAATTCACCCCTCCACTTT	CASTLQGNNSPLHF
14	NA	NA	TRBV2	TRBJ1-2	TGTGCCAGCAGGGGAGGGTATAGTAACTATGGCTACACCTTC	CASRGGYSNYGYTF
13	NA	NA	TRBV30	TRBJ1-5	TGTGCCTGGAGACTAACAGGGAATCAGCCCCAGCATTTT	CAWRLTGNQPQHF
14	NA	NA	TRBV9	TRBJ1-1	TGTGCCAGCAGCCCGCGAGGGGGTAACACTGAAGCTTTCTTT	CASSPRGGNTEAFF
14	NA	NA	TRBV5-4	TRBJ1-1	TGTGCCAGCACCATAGTGTCACTCAACACTGAAGCTTTCTTT	CASTIVSLNTEAFF